One sample yielded the 30 T cell receptor beta chains listed below, sequenced in a study of blood T cell repertoires in COVID-19 (dated by TCRdb to 2018 to 2020). Library generation was performed with the immunoSEQ multiplex PCR assay. Sourced from immuneACCESS, this table was stored by TCRdb with only in-frame sequences that have V and J called. A share of the clones is absent; for the studies checked, an unresolved V gene accounts for under half, and the remainder has no known explanation. The sample yields some 300,000 clones; approximately 85% were counted once. The ten biggest clones cover 1% of the sample. The sample comprised PBMCs or T cells enriched from blood (not recorded which). All receptors derive from a woman in her 30s who had recovered from COVID-19.

In this sample, this clone turned up once. The rearrangement uses TRBV4-2 and TRBJ2-7, with 8 bases that match TRBD2. Looked up from germline, CDR1 is LGHNA and CDR2 is YNFKEQ. V was pared by 4 bases and J by 3 bases, with 11 bases of the junction left unmatched. This CDR3 is built from 16 residues. The CDR3 sequence: CASSLTESGSGYEQYF. DNA for the CDR3: TGTGCCAGCAGCCTGACTGAAAGCGGGAGCGGCTACGAGCAGTACTTC.

This clone was counted once. V is TRBV6-5 and J is TRBJ2-4; D perhaps matches TRBD2 (5 bases). Per the germline V gene, CDR1 is MNHEY and CDR2 is SVGAGI. The CDR3 is made up of 14 amino acids. V lost 6 bases and J lost 1, with 10 bases in between. The CDR3 DNA is TGTGCCAGCAGCCCAATAGCGGCCAAAAACATTCAGTACTTC. Amino acids: CASSPIAAKNIQYF.

This rearrangement joins TRBV12-3 or TRBV12-4 to TRBJ1-4; no definite D call. This CDR3 spans 13 amino acids. The V end was cut by 8 bases, the J end by 1 base, with 8 bases between. DNA for the CDR3: TGTGCCAGCGATTCGGGAACTAATGAAAAACTGTTTTTT. This encodes CASDSGTNEKLFF.

This CDR3 reads CASTGRYGYTF. In DNA, the CDR3 is TGTGCCAGCACAGGCCGCTATGGCTACACCTTC. The rearrangement links TRBV27 to TRBJ1-2; D is unresolved. Germline V gives CDR1 MNHEY, CDR2 SMNVEV (reference sequence). Trimming pared 7 bases from V and 4 bases from J, leaving 7 bases between. CDR3 length: 11 residues.

This chain uses TRBV19 with TRBJ1-1; D is perhaps TRBD1 (5 bases). Trimming pared 6 bases from V and 5 bases from J, leaving 7 bases between. There are 11 residues in the CDR3. Germline values: CDR1 LNHDA, CDR2 SQIVND (reference sequence). Here the CDR3 DNA reads TGTGCCAGTAGCGGGGGGACTGAAGCTTTCTTT. This gives the protein CASSGGTEAFF.

The genes are TRBV30 and TRBJ2-2; D is perhaps TRBD2 (5 bases). CDR3 length: 13 residues. CDR1 is GTSNPN and CDR2 is SVGIG in the germline V gene (reference sequence). V shed 4 bases and J shed 4 bases, with 10 bases lying between them. DNA of the CDR3: TGTGCCTGGACACTACGGGGCACCGGGGAGCTGTTTTTT. This gives the protein CAWTLRGTGELFF. Based on the CDR3 plus reference TRBV30 and TRBJ2-2, the full variable domain is SQTIHQWPATLVQPVGSPLSLECTVEGTSNPNLYWYRQAAGRGLQLLFYSVGIGQISSEVPQNLSASRPQDRQFILSSKKLLLSDSGFYLCAWTLRGTGELFFGEGSRLTVL.

The chain uses TRBV30 and TRBJ2-2, with 8 bases fitting TRBD2. There are 14 residues in the CDR3. The germline gives CDR1 GTSNPN, CDR2 SVGIG (reference sequence). V was pared by 4 bases and J by 6 bases, with 7 bases of the junction left unmatched. CDR3 coding DNA: TGTGCCTGGAACCCGGGACTAGTAGCCGGGGAGCTGTTTTTT. Residues: CAWNPGLVAGELFF.

V gene TRBV6-5 combines with J gene TRBJ1-4, with D perhaps matching TRBD1 (5 bases). Between the trimmed V and J ends, which lost 10 bases and 6 bases, there was a span of 15 bases. Looked up from germline, CDR1 is MNHEY and CDR2 is SVGAGI. The CDR3 has 13 residues. Written as DNA, the CDR3 is TGTGCCACTACGGGGGGGGAGGATGAAAAACTGTTTTTT. It yields the protein CATTGGEDEKLFF.

The CDR3 DNA reads TGTGCCTGGAGTGTAAGGAGTCAGGGCGGCCGGGTTGCGCAGTATTTT. Translated, it gives CAWSVRSQGGRVAQYF. The genes are TRBV30 and TRBJ2-3, with D maybe TRBD1 (5 bases). This CDR3 region has 16 residues. V lost 0 bases and J 10 bases, leaving 23 bases between the germline ends. Germline-derived CDR1 and CDR2 are GTSNPN and SVGIG (reference sequence).

This rearrangement joins TRBV10-2 to TRBJ2-7, with TRBD1 identical over 11 bases. The germline CDR1 and CDR2 sequences are WSHSY and SAAADI. V was pared by 4 bases and J by 4 bases, with 3 bases of the junction left unmatched. This CDR3 comprises 14 residues. CDR3 region: CASSVGTGGYEQYF. CDR3 bases: TGCGCCAGCAGTGTCGGGACAGGGGGTTACGAGCAGTACTTC.

The gene calls are TRBV19 and TRBJ2-3; 9 nucleotides align to TRBD2. This CDR3 is built from 15 residues. Germline CDR1 is LNHDA and CDR2 is SQIVND (reference sequence). V trimming: 3 bases; J trimming: 4 bases; junction bases outside the gene matches: 5. The CDR3 loop is CASSILAGRPDTQYF. CDR3 nucleotides: TGTGCCAGTAGTATTCTAGCGGGAAGGCCAGATACGCAGTATTTT. Full variable domain (rest looked up from reference TRBV19 and TRBJ2-3): DGGITQSPKYLFRKEGQNVTLSCEQNLNHDAMYWYRQDPGQGLRLIYYSQIVNDFQKGDIAEGYSVSREKKESFPLTVTSAQKNPTAFYLCASSILAGRPDTQYFGPGTRLTVL.

The chain is built from TRBV18 and TRBJ1-5; possibly TRBD1 for D (6 bases). V shed 2 bases and J shed 1 base, with 12 bases lying between them. The CDR3 is made up of 16 amino acids. Germline V CDR1 and CDR2: KGHSH, LQKENI. The CDR3 loop reads CASSPTRGMSNQPQHF. The CDR3, as DNA: TGTGCCAGCTCACCAACGAGGGGGATGAGCAATCAGCCCCAGCATTTT. Supplemented by reference TRBV18 and TRBJ1-5, the full variable domain reads NAGVMQNPRHLVRRRGQEARLRCSPMKGHSHVYWYRQLPEEGLKFMVYLQKENIIDESGMPKERFSAEFPKEGPSILRIQQVVRGDSAAYFCASSPTRGMSNQPQHFGDGTRLSIL.

The chain couples TRBV4-1 to TRBJ1-2; 7 nucleotides line up with TRBD1. This CDR3 contains 16 residues. CDR1 is MGHRA, CDR2 YSYEKL, per germline. The junction had 9 bases not matched to a gene; V was cut back by 3 bases and J by 2 bases. The CDR3 nucleotides are TGCGCCAGCAGCCAGGGACAGTCCCCGATCAACTATGGCTACACCTTC. It encodes CASSQGQSPINYGYTF.

This clone was seen just once. The V gene is TRBV7-3, the J gene TRBJ1-4; D is uncertain. The V end was cut by 0 bases, the J end by 2 bases, with 13 bases between. In germline, CDR1 is SGHTA, CDR2 FQGTGA. The CDR3 has 17 residues. CDR3 nucleotides: TGTGCCAGCAGCTTAACTGGTCCGGGAGGTACTAATGAAAAACTGTTTTTT. It translates to CASSLTGPGGTNEKLFF.

For the CDR3, the DNA is TGTGCCAGCAGCATAAGAGAGGGGGCGCGGGGTGAGCAGTTCTTC. Its protein product is CASSIREGARGEQFF. This chain links TRBV21-1 with TRBJ2-1; the tabulated D call, TRBD1, remains unverified against the DNA. TRBV21-1 is marked as a pseudogene. This CDR3 has 15 residues.

The J gene is TRBJ1-3, the V gene TRBV10-3, with 7 positions matching TRBD1. Germline V gives CDR1 ENHRY, CDR2 SYGVKD. V lost 10 bases to trimming and J lost 6 bases; unmatched junction nucleotides: 9. The CDR3 covers 13 residues. CDR3 nucleotide sequence: TGTGCCACGGGACGACAGGGCGCAAACACCATATATTTT. Its translation is CATGRQGANTIYF.

This sequence joins TRBV15 and TRBJ2-1; TRBD2 matches at 8 bases. The CDR3 length is 15 residues. Germline CDR1 is LNHNV and CDR2 is YYDKDF (reference sequence). Trimming took 3 bases from V and 4 from J; bases not matched to a gene: 5. The CDR3 here is CATSSSGGHYNEQFF. The CDR3 DNA reads as TGTGCCACCAGCAGTTCGGGGGGGCATTACAATGAGCAGTTCTTC. Drawing the rest from reference TRBV15 and TRBJ2-1, the complete variable domain is DAMVIQNPRYQVTQFGKPVTLSCSQTLNHNVMYWYQQKSSQAPKLLFHYYDKDFNNEADTPDNFQSRRPNTSFCFLDIRSPGLGDTAMYLCATSSSGGHYNEQFFGPGTRLTVL.

This clone was found a few times. The V gene is TRBV6-4, the J gene TRBJ2-3, with 8 bases fitting TRBD2. This CDR3 has 15 amino acids. The ends lost 3 bases at V and 2 bases at J; junction bases unmatched: 4. Germline V lookup: CDR1 MRHNA, CDR2 SNTAGT. This CDR3 is CASSETSGDTDTQYF. DNA of the CDR3: TGTGCCAGCAGTGAAACTAGCGGCGACACAGATACGCAGTATTTT.

J is TRBJ1-6 and V is TRBV10-3; 9 positions agree with TRBD1. J was trimmed by 7 bases and V by 1 base; bases with no gene match: 5. Germline V gene data show CDR1 as ENHRY and CDR2 as SYGVKD. CDR3 length: 16 amino acids. CDR3 nucleotides: TGTGCCATCAGTGAGTTAGGGACAGGGCCGAATTCACCCCTCCACTTT. Translating gives CAISELGTGPNSPLHF.

The chain has TRBV5-4 and TRBJ2-7, with 10 bases lining up with TRBD1. The ends lost 6 bases at V and 2 bases at J; junction bases unmatched: 5. CDR1 SGHNT and CDR2 YYREEE come from the germline V gene (reference sequence). This CDR3 is built from 14 residues. CDR3 sequence: CASTLTGGAYEQYF. The CDR3 region has the DNA TGTGCCAGCACCCTGACAGGGGGCGCCTACGAGCAGTACTTC.

The chain couples TRBV6-6 to TRBJ2-7; a weak D match, TRBD2 (5 bases). V lost 6 bases and J 2 bases, leaving 14 bases between the germline ends. Germline-derived CDR1 and CDR2 are MNHNY and SVGAGI (reference sequence). The CDR3 extends over 14 amino acids. The CDR3 nucleotides read TGTGCCAGCAGGGAGGCAGTCGCAACCTACGAGCAGTACTTC. It is translated as CASREAVATYEQYF.

The chain uses TRBV18 and TRBJ2-3, with D hard to call. From germline, CDR1 is KGHSH and CDR2 LQKENI. V was cut by 4 bases and J by 0 bases, with 11 bases left in between. CDR3 size: 15 residues. The CDR3: CASSLPQASTDTQYF. Here the CDR3 DNA reads TGTGCCAGCTCACTACCGCAGGCTAGCACAGATACGCAGTATTTT.

This chain uses TRBV3-1 (or the pseudogene TRBV3-2) with TRBJ2-7, with 8 positions matching TRBD2. V trimming: 0 bases; J trimming: 3 bases; junction bases outside the gene matches: 7. The CDR3 covers 16 residues. Germline CDR1 reads LGHDT; CDR2 reads YNNKEL (reference sequence). The CDR3 DNA is TGTGCCAGCAGCCAAGAGAGAGGGACTAGTGTCTACGAGCAGTACTTC. Protein: CASSQERGTSVYEQYF.

This chain joins TRBV18 and TRBJ1-1; D gene uncertain. The CDR3 has 16 amino acids. Germline loops: CDR1 KGHSH, CDR2 LQKENI. Trimming pared 3 bases from V and 3 bases from J, leaving 17 bases between. This CDR3 is CASSPRLVRPDTEAFF. The DNA of the CDR3 is TGTGCCAGCTCACCGAGATTAGTGAGGCCGGACACTGAAGCTTTCTTT.

To note about this clone: Other DNA sequences in this specimen translate into the identical CDR3. The chain carries TRBV19 and TRBJ1-1, with a weak D call TRBD1 (5 bases). This CDR3 region has 14 residues. The germline CDR1 and CDR2 sequences are LNHDA and SQIVND (reference sequence). V dropped 1 base and J dropped 1 base, with 7 bases sitting between them. CDR3 loop: CASSIGQGNTEAFF. The CDR3 DNA follows: TGTGCCAGTAGTATAGGGCAGGGGAACACTGAAGCTTTCTTT.

The chain recombines TRBV6-5 with TRBJ1-3, with D hard to call. In germline, CDR1 is MNHEY, CDR2 SVGAGI. V was pared by 5 bases and J by 0 bases, with 11 bases between. This CDR3 contains 15 residues. CDR3 region: CASSQDTISGNTIYF. In nucleotides, the CDR3 is TGTGCCAGCAGTCAGGATACAATCTCTGGAAACACCATATATTTT.

The sample holds a few counts of this clone. The chain couples TRBV4-1 to TRBJ2-7; possible D gene TRBD2, 6 bases. Germline CDR1 and CDR2: MGHRA and YSYEKL. The CDR3 covers 16 residues. Trimming shortened V by 4 bases and J by 2 bases, and 18 bases separated the two germline ends. The CDR3 bases are TGCGCCAGCAGCCGGTTATGGGGGGTAGAAACCTACGAGCAGTACTTC. It yields the protein CASSRLWGVETYEQYF.

CDR3 sequence (DNA): TGCAGCGTTGAAGGATGGGGAGATGGCTACACCTTC. As protein: CSVEGWGDGYTF. The J gene is TRBJ1-2, the V gene TRBV29-1; D is unresolved. Per germline, CDR1 SQVTM and CDR2 ANQGSEA. CDR3 length: 12 residues. V lost 1 base, J lost 6 bases, and 9 bases lay in between.

This chain uses TRBV9 with TRBJ2-7; 7 nucleotides agree with TRBD1. Germline CDR1 reads SGDLS; CDR2 reads YYNGEE. The length of the CDR3 is 14 residues. Germline trimming cut 3 bases from V and 3 bases from J; bases unmatched to any gene: 6. The CDR3: CASSAPGQIYEQYF. Here the CDR3 DNA reads TGTGCCAGCAGCGCTCCGGGACAGATCTACGAGCAGTACTTC. Full variable domain (missing parts from reference TRBV9 and TRBJ2-7): DSGVTQTPKHLITATGQRVTLRCSPRSGDLSVYWYQQSLDQGLQFLIQYYNGEERAKGNILERFSAQQFPDLHSELNLSSLELGDSALYFCASSAPGQIYEQYFGPGTRLTVT.

The CDR3 here is CASSLEGQRNEKLFF. Here the CDR3 DNA reads TGCGCCAGCAGCTTGGAGGGACAGCGTAATGAAAAACTGTTTTTT. This rearrangement joins TRBV5-1 to TRBJ1-4; 7 nucleotides line up with TRBD1. Germline-derived CDR1 and CDR2 are SGHRS and YFSETQ. Trimming at V came to 0 bases and at J to 4 bases, leaving 3 bases not matched to a gene. The CDR3 length is 15 residues.